Below, 4 T cell receptor beta chains from the same sample are listed, as sequenced in a study of regulatory T cells in long-lasting Graves disease (dated by TCRdb to the early 2020s). Libraries were built with multiplex PCR. Sequencing used an Illumina HiSeq 4000. To build TCR beta libraries, CDR3 regions were amplified by Arm-PCR using iRepertoire HTBI primers. The public sequencing data were trimmed at Q25 with fastp and processed into clonotypes with MiXCR by TCRdb, which kept only in-frame beta chains. Duplicate CDR3 protein sequences are folded into a single record with the most common DNA and genes. A total of 520,000 or so distinct CDR3 sequences appear in this sample, 12% of them only once. The biggest ten clones account for more than 8% of the sample. This sample's time point label indicates: newly diagnosed GD, antithyroid drugs for less than 3 months. For both TCR sequencing and RNA sequencing, RNA was extracted from PBMCs in TRIzol.

The same data also contributed to another study, on T cells in Graves' hyperthyroidism and ophthalmopathy.

The sample was peripheral blood mononuclear cells (PBMCs), taken at new diagnosis, from a patient treated with antithyroid drugs. All receptors come from a young woman with Graves disease. Donor details come from another sample of the same person, matched by shared clones.

This clonotype was counted ten times or more. CDR3 sequence reads: CASSSPGRVFNEQFF. The CDR3 DNA follows: TGTGCCAGCAGCTCCCCCGGACGAGTTTTTAATGAGCAGTTCTTC. The J gene is TRBJ2-1, the V gene TRBV7-9; no reliable D call. Germline CDR1 SEHNR, CDR2 FQNEAQ (reference sequence). V gave up 4 bases and J gave up 7 bases, with 17 bases separating them. CDR3 length: 15 residues. The full variable domain, with the rest looked up from reference TRBV7-9 and TRBJ2-1, is DTGVSQNPRHKITKRGQNVTFRCDPISEHNRLYWYRQTLGQGPEFLTYFQNEAQLEKSRLLSDRFSAERPKGSFSTLEIQRTEQGDSAMYLCASSSPGRVFNEQFFGPGTRLTVL.

Concerning this clonotype: This could be a read error, since a much larger clone is one nucleotide away. V is TRBV19 and J is TRBJ2-5; tentatively, D is TRBD2 (6 bases). The DNA end is more similar to TRBJ2-1, so the J call may be wrong. The CDR3 sequence is 14 residues long. The germline V gene has CDR1 LNHDA and CDR2 SQIVND (reference sequence). CDR3: CASSHRENYIEQFF. DNA for the CDR3: TGTGCCAGTAGTCATCGGGAGAACTACATTGAGCAGTTCTTC.

In this sample, this clonotype turned up a few times. This chain connects TRBV20-1 to TRBJ1-1; TRBD1 agrees at 8 bases. Germline V gene lookup returns CDR1 DFQATT and CDR2 SNEGSKA (reference sequence). V gave up 3 bases and J gave up 0 bases; unmatched junction bases: 9. The CDR3 has 16 amino acids. CDR3 coding DNA: TGCAGTGCTAGTTCCAGACAGGGGCCTTTGAACACTGAAGCTTTCTTT. The encoded protein is CSASSRQGPLNTEAFF.

This clonotype was counted only a few times. The J gene is TRBJ2-5, the V gene TRBV20-1; D perhaps matches TRBD2 (5 bases). The CDR3 has 17 amino acids. V gave up 3 bases and J gave up 5 bases, with 25 bases separating them. Germline V gene lookup returns CDR1 DFQATT and CDR2 SNEGSKA (reference sequence). In DNA, the CDR3 is TGCAGTGCTAGTGGAACCAAGCCGAGGGCCGCAGCGGAGACCCAGTACTTC. The encoded protein is CSASGTKPRAAAETQYF.